The 6 T cell receptor beta chains below all came from one sample that was sequenced in a study of blood T cell repertoires in COVID-19. Only in-frame clones appear in the TCRdb table, and some are missing; sequencing was by immunoSEQ multiplex PCR. Of hundreds of thousands of clones listed, about 93% are singletons. The specimen was peripheral blood. The receptor source for this set is a woman aged 18 to 35 who had recovered from COVID-19.

This clone appeared a single time. The chain recombines TRBV4-2 with TRBJ1-1, with D possibly being TRBD1 (6 bases). Germline CDR1 reads LGHNA; CDR2 reads YNFKEQ. V dropped 2 bases and J dropped 7 bases, with 14 bases sitting between them. The CDR3 has 14 amino acids. In DNA form, the CDR3 reads TGTGCCAGCAGCCAATTTGGGGAGGGGGTTGAAGCTTTCTTT. Protein: CASSQFGEGVEAFF.

The rearrangement uses TRBV9 and TRBJ1-2; 12 bases agree with TRBD1. Germline CDR1 reads SGDLS; CDR2 reads YYNGEE. The V segment lost 4 bases and the J segment 4 bases; nucleotides outside the gene matches: 11. The CDR3 contains 17 residues. CDR3 sequence: CASSPRAGQGAVYGYTF. CDR3 nucleotides: TGTGCCAGCAGCCCCCGGGCGGGACAGGGGGCAGTCTATGGCTACACCTTC.

The V and J genes are TRBV24-1 and TRBJ2-3; 11 nucleotides line up with TRBD2. This CDR3 spans 18 amino acids. Germline assignment: CDR1 KGHDR and CDR2 SFDVKD. The trim removed 4 bases at V and 2 bases at J, leaving 10 bases unmatched. The chain's CDR3 is CATSEPGTSGSYTDTQYF. In DNA form, the CDR3 reads TGTGCCACCAGTGAGCCCGGGACTAGCGGCAGTTACACAGATACGCAGTATTTT.

The chain combines TRBV5-1 with TRBJ2-5, with D maybe TRBD2 (6 bases). From germline, CDR1 is SGHRS and CDR2 YFSETQ. V gave up 0 bases and J gave up 5 bases, with 11 bases separating them. This CDR3 comprises 14 residues. The CDR3 DNA reads TGCGCCAGCAGCTTGGCCGCGGGGCGGGAGACCCAGTACTTC. Amino acids: CASSLAAGRETQYF.

This rearrangement joins TRBV18 to TRBJ2-2; D is unclear. V was pared by 2 bases and J by 1 base, with 8 bases between. Germline V gene sequence: CDR1 KGHSH, CDR2 LQKENI. The CDR3 contains 15 residues. CDR3 DNA: TGTGCCAGCTCACCAACTCGACAGAACACCGGGGAGCTGTTTTTT. As protein: CASSPTRQNTGELFF.

This rearrangement joins TRBV4-3 to TRBJ1-1; weak D call: TRBD1 (6 bases). The germline V gene encodes CDR1 LGHNA and CDR2 YSLEER. V lost 4 bases to trimming and J lost 1 base, with 19 bases between them. The length of the CDR3 is 17 residues. The CDR3 DNA reads as TGCGCCAGCAGCCCCGCGGAGGCCGGGGGGGCGAACACTGAAGCTTTCTTT. It specifies CASSPAEAGGANTEAFF.